The clone carrying this TCR beta chain was detected only a few times. Its specificity is not known. This sample is part of a study of T cells in Graves' hyperthyroidism and ophthalmopathy. Study-wide context: Peripheral blood specimens were obtained at initial diagnosis, prior to any treatment. Study-level findings and limits: Ophthalmopathy was identified by the model a median around 6.3 months ahead of onset. Most thyroid clonotypes with frequency above 0.001 were detected in blood.

Per the germline V gene, CDR1 is SGHTS and CDR2 is YDEGEE. The CDR3 contains 13 residues. V gave up 5 bases and J gave up 9 bases, with 15 bases separating them. The TCR beta CDR3 regions underwent amplification using RNA transcripts as the source. During a first-round RT-PCR of the TCR CDR3, the HTBI primer set was used. MiXCR, run by TCRdb on the multiplex PCR reads, gives a single entry per CDR3 protein. The data contain about 400,000 distinct CDR3 sequences, around 14% of them singletons. The study excluded patients with uncontrolled infection, other autoimmune disease, pregnancy or lactation. The specimen was blood. The rearrangement joins TRBV5-8 to TRBJ1-5; no definite D call. This TCR was sampled from a woman under 30 with Graves' hyperthyroidism. This chain's CDR3 is CASSSAISGPQHF. In DNA form, the CDR3 reads TGTGCCAGCAGTTCGGCCATTTCGGGGCCCCAGCATTTT.